This TCR beta chain was found in a study of blood T cell repertoires in COVID-19. Study as a whole: T cells, B-cell-depleted T cells, or PBMCs supplied cDNA or gDNA.

Recruited during active infection, patients (from Seattle) were subsequently followed longitudinally. Sequencing was performed with immunoSEQ multiplex PCR; in TCRdb, only in-frame clones are kept and a portion is missing. The repertoire holds around 220,000 clones, with about 80% as singletons. The germline gives CDR1 SGHDT, CDR2 YYEEEE. The CDR3 contains 14 residues. Trimming removed 2 bases from V and 3 bases from J, with 11 bases in between. The origin of this receptor is a woman older than 75 with COVID-19, enrolled during active disease. This chain joins TRBV5-6 and TRBJ1-2, with D maybe TRBD1 (5 bases). The sequencing input was peripheral blood. Written as DNA, the CDR3 is TGTGCCAGCAGCTTAGGGCAGGGCCACTATGGCTACACCTTC. Translation: CASSLGQGHYGYTF.